This TCR beta chain emerged from a study of cytomegalovirus exposure and HLA in healthy donors. The germline gives CDR1 SEHNR, CDR2 FQNEAQ (reference sequence). J was trimmed by 2 bases and V by 4 bases; bases with no gene match: 10. The CDR3 spans 17 residues. Study-level findings and limits: With later analysis, a missense DCLRE1C variant became linked to TCR beta V- and J-gene trimming. TCR beta sequences reportedly predicted most subjects' HLA-A and HLA-B alleles accurately.

For this clone: Its antigen is still unknown.

Primers included in the PCR were 60 Vbeta and 13 Jbeta primers. Libraries were prepared by immunoSEQ multiplex PCR; TCRdb keeps only in-frame clonotypes and omits some of them. The table shows over 150,000 clones, with 80% occurring only once. The sequencing sample was made of PBMCs. The chain recombines TRBV7-9 with TRBJ2-2; TRBD1 matches at 7 bases. The clonotype originates from a man aged 25 to 40 in good health and CMV-seropositive. The CDR3 loop is CASSSRQGQVNTGELFF. As DNA, the CDR3 is TGTGCCAGCAGCTCCAGACAGGGCCAAGTAAACACCGGGGAGCTGTTTTTT.